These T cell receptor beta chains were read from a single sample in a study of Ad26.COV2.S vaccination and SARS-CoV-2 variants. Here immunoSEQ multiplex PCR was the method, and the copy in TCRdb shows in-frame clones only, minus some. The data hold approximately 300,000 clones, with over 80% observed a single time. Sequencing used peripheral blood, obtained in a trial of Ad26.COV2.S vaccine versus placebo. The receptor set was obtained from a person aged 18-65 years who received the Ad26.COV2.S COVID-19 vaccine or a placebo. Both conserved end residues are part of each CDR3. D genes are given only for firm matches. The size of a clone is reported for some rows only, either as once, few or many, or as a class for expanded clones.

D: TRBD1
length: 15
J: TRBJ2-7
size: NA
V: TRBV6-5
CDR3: CASRRDRDRNYEQYF
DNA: TGTGCCAGCAGACGCGACCGGGACAGAAACTACGAGCAGTACTTC

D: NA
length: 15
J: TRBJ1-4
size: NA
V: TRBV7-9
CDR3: CASSSQGATNEKLFF
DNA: TGTGCCAGCAGCTCCCAAGGGGCGACTAATGAAAAACTGTTTTTT

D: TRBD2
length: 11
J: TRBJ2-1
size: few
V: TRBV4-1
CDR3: CASSQEGLQFF
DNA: TGCGCCAGCAGCCAAGAGGGACTACAGTTCTTC

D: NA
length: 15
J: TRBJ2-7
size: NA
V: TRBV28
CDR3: CASSESGRRTYEQYF
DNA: TGTGCCAGCAGCGAATCGGGACGCAGGACCTACGAGCAGTACTTC

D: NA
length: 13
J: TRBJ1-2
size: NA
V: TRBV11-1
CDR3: CASSLPTTYGYTF
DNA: TGTGCCAGCAGCTTACCCACAACCTATGGCTACACCTTC

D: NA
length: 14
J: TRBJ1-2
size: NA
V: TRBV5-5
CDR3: CASSLYRELGGYTF
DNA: TGTGCCAGCAGCTTGTACAGAGAGCTAGGAGGCTACACCTTC

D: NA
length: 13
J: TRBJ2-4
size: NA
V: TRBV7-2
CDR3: CASSQTGRNIQYF
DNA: TGTGCCAGCAGCCAGACAGGCCGCAACATTCAGTACTTC

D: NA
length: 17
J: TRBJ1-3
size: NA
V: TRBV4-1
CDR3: CASSQVTVTAAGNTIYF
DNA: TGCGCCAGCAGCCAAGTCACCGTAACAGCGGCTGGAAACACCATATATTTT

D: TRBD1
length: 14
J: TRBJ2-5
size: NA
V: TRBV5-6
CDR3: CASSSGTAEETQYF
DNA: TGTGCCAGCAGCTCTGGGACAGCCGAAGAGACCCAGTACTTC

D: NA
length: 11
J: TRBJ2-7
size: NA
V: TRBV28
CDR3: CASNDGYEQYF
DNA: TGTGCCAGCAACGACGGCTACGAGCAGTACTTC

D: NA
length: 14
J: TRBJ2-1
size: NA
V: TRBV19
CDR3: CASSIGAGINEQFF
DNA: TGTGCCAGTAGTATAGGAGCAGGGATCAATGAGCAGTTCTTC

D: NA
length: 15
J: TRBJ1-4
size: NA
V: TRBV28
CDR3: CASSGGAGWGEKLFF
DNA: TGTGCCAGCAGTGGCGGCGCCGGATGGGGTGAAAAACTGTTTTTT

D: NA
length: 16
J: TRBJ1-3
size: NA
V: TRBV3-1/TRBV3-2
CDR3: CASSQVTADSGNTIYF
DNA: TGTGCCAGCAGCCAGGTAACCGCGGACTCTGGAAACACCATATATTTT

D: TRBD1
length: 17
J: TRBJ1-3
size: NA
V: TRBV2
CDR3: CASSENPSGGSGNTIYF
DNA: TGTGCCAGCAGTGAAAATCCATCAGGGGGATCCGGAAACACCATATATTTT

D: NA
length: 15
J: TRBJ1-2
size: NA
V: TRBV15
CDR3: CATSRESSGVGGYTF
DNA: TGTGCCACCAGCAGAGAGTCGTCAGGGGTTGGGGGCTACACCTTC

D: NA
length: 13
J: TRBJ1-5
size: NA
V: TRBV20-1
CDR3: CSASGGPNQPQHF
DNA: TGCAGTGCTAGTGGGGGGCCAAATCAGCCCCAGCATTTT

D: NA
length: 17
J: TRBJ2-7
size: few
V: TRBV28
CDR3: CASSTPVMGSSSYEQYF
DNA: TGTGCCAGCAGTACCCCCGTGATGGGGTCCAGCTCCTACGAGCAGTACTTC

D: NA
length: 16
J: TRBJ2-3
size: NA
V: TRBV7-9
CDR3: CASSQPGVDSGDTQYF
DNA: TGTGCCAGCAGTCAACCTGGGGTGGATTCTGGGGATACGCAGTATTTT

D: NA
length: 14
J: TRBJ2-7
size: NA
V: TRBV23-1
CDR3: CASSQIQGSYEQYF
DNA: TGCGCCAGCAGTCAAATACAGGGCTCCTACGAGCAGTACTTC

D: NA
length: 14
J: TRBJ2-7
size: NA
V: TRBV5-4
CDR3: CASKTGQNSYEQYF
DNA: TGTGCCAGCAAGACCGGACAGAACTCCTACGAGCAGTACTTC

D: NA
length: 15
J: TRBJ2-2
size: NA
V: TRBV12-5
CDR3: CASGLTVTNTGELFF
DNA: TGTGCTAGTGGTTTGACAGTTACGAACACCGGGGAGCTGTTTTTT

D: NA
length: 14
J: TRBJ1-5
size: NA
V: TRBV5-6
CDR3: CASSFYRSNQPQHF
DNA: TGTGCCAGCAGCTTCTACCGGAGCAATCAGCCCCAGCATTTT

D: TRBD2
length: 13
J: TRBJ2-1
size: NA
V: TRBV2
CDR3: CASGGTSGGEQFF
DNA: TGTGCCAGTGGGGGGACTAGCGGCGGTGAGCAGTTCTTC

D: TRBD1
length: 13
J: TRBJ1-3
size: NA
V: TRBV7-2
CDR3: CASSSVPGQKGNF
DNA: TGTGCCAGCAGCTCAGTCCCGGGACAGAAGGGAAATTTT

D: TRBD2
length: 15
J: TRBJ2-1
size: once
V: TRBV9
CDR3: CASSVSLAGYNEQFF
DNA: TGTGCCAGCAGCGTAAGTCTAGCGGGATACAATGAGCAGTTCTTC

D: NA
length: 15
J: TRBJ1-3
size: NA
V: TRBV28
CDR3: CASSLGTGSGNTIYF
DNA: TGTGCCAGCAGTTTAGGGACCGGCTCTGGAAACACCATATATTTT

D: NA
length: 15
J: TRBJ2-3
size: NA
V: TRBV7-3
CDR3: CASSPREAKTDTQYF
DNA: TGTGCCAGCAGCCCCCGTGAGGCTAAGACAGATACGCAGTATTTT

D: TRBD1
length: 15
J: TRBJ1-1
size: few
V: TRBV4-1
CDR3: CASSQRQGLNTEAFF
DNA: TGCGCCAGCAGCCAGCGACAGGGTTTGAACACTGAAGCTTTCTTT